The 27 T cell receptor beta chains reported below all come from one sample, sequenced in a study of preoperative IRX-2 immunotherapy in early breast cancer. Treatment described: preoperative locoregional IRX-2 cytokine immunotherapy. TCRdb's table, derived via immunoSEQ multiplex PCR, lists solely in-frame clones and lacks some. This sample has 25,000 to 30,000 clones; over 75% occur once, and the top ten carry about 3.2%. This material was collected from a patient treated with IRX-2 immunotherapy. These receptor sequences come from a human donor with breast cancer.

The chain joins TRBV5-1 to TRBJ2-3, with 8 bases that match TRBD1. Germline trimming cut 3 bases from V and 4 bases from J; bases unmatched to any gene: 4. Germline V CDR1 and CDR2: SGHRS, YFSETQ. This CDR3 is built from 14 residues. For the CDR3, the DNA is TGCGCCAGCAGCTCCGGACAGGGCGCAGATACGCAGTATTTT. The encoded protein is CASSSGQGADTQYF.

The chain links TRBV9 to TRBJ1-1; a possible D gene is TRBD1 (5 bases). Trimming stripped 4 bases from V and 5 bases from J, with 18 bases between. Germline CDR1 is SGDLS and CDR2 is YYNGEE. The CDR3 spans 15 residues. The CDR3 bases are TGTGCCAGCAGCCCACACGGGGGGGTAGGAACTGAAGCTTTCTTT. Translating gives CASSPHGGVGTEAFF.

This chain uses TRBV5-1 with TRBJ2-7; 11 nucleotides agree with TRBD2. The V gene's germline CDR1 is SGHRS and CDR2 YFSETQ. V was clipped by 7 bases and J by 3 bases; unmatched bases: 6. The CDR3 has 14 residues. The CDR3 sequence is CASGLTSGVYEQYF. CDR3 DNA: TGCGCCAGCGGACTGACTAGCGGGGTCTACGAGCAGTACTTC.

The CDR3 nucleotides read TGTGCCAGCAGCTTATCCGGGACTAGCGGGAGGGCCGTCACAGATACGCAGTATTTT. This gives the protein CASSLSGTSGRAVTDTQYF. This chain connects TRBV7-1 to TRBJ2-3, with 16 bases that match TRBD2. TRBV7-1 is flagged as an ORF with uncertain function. After removal of 4 bases from V and 2 bases from J, the junction contained 9 bases not matched to a gene. The CDR3 runs to 19 residues.

The chain recombines TRBV5-1 with TRBJ2-3; 13 bases match TRBD2. This CDR3 is 17 amino acids long. The germline gives CDR1 SGHRS, CDR2 YFSETQ. The ends lost 6 bases at V and 2 bases at J; junction bases unmatched: 9. Here the CDR3 reads CASTDGTSGMITDTQYF. CDR3 nucleotides: TGCGCCAGCACCGACGGGACTAGCGGGATGATCACAGATACGCAGTATTTT.

This chain links TRBV7-1 with TRBJ2-1; D is ambiguous. TRBV7-1 is annotated as an ORF whose role is uncertain. V lost 4 bases to trimming and J lost 6 bases, with 19 bases between them. The CDR3 is made up of 16 amino acids. Here the CDR3 reads CASSLGSRVARNEQFF. CDR3 bases: TGTGCCAGCAGCTTAGGGTCTAGGGTCGCCCGCAATGAGCAGTTCTTC.

The rearrangement links TRBV11-3 to TRBJ2-2; a possible D gene is TRBD2 (6 bases). The CDR3 has 18 amino acids. CDR1 is SGHNT and CDR2 is YENEEA in the germline V gene. V lost 2 bases, J lost 1 base, and 17 bases lay in between. CDR3 bases: TGTGCCAGCAGCTTACTTCCGGCGGGGAAGGAGAACACCGGGGAGCTGTTTTTT. Translating it yields CASSLLPAGKENTGELFF.

This clone was counted only a few times. V is TRBV6-8 and J is TRBJ1-1, with D uncertain. The ends were cut back, 1 base at V and 12 bases at J, with 15 bases in the middle. Germline V gives CDR1 MNHGY, CDR2 SAAAGT. The CDR3 has 13 amino acids. The DNA for the CDR3 is TGTGCCAGCAGTTACTTAAGGAACCTGGACCCTTTCTTT. Its protein is CASSYLRNLDPFF.

The rearrangement links TRBV11-3 to TRBJ2-7; 7 bases line up with TRBD1. Germline assignment: CDR1 SGHNT and CDR2 YENEEA. J was trimmed by 3 bases and V by 2 bases; bases with no gene match: 10. The length of the CDR3 is 16 residues. The CDR3 reads CASSLRLGGLFYEQYF. The DNA for the CDR3 is TGTGCCAGCAGCTTAAGGTTAGGGGGCCTCTTCTACGAGCAGTACTTC.

CDR3 sequence (DNA): TGTGCCAGCAGCCAACCCAGGGGGGGGAACACTGAAGCTTTCTTT. It is translated as CASSQPRGGNTEAFF. The chain combines TRBV11-3 with TRBJ1-1, with 7 bases identical to TRBD1. CDR1 is SGHNT, CDR2 YENEEA, per germline. The V and J ends lost 5 bases and 1 base, in that order; junction bases with no gene match: 7. This CDR3 comprises 15 residues. The full variable domain, its missing parts supplied by reference TRBV11-3 and TRBJ1-1, is EAGVVQSPRYKIIEKKQPVAFWCNPISGHNTLYWYLQNLGQGPELLIRYENEEAVDDSQLPKDRFSAERLKGVDSTLKIQPAELGDSAVYLCASSQPRGGNTEAFFGQGTRLTVV.

The gene calls are TRBV5-1 and TRBJ1-6; TRBD1 is a possible D gene (5 bases). The CDR3 length is 15 residues. The ends were cut back, 0 bases at V and 8 bases at J, with 12 bases in the middle. The germline V gene encodes CDR1 SGHRS and CDR2 YFSETQ. The CDR3 DNA reads TGCGCCAGCAGCTTGGGGGGGGGACCTCATTCACCCCTCCACTTT. Its translation: CASSLGGGPHSPLHF.

The chain links TRBV1 to TRBJ2-3; the D call TRBD2 from the table was never checked on the DNA. TRBV1 is given as a pseudogene. The CDR3 is made up of 18 amino acids. CDR3: CASSQALSGGGETDTQYF. In DNA form, the CDR3 reads TGCGCCAGCAGCCAAGCCCTTTCTGGCGGGGGGGAAACAGATACGCAGTATTTT.

The chain is built from TRBV6-8 and TRBJ1-1, with TRBD1 matching over 9 bases. This CDR3 is 15 amino acids long. Germline V gene data show CDR1 as MNHGY and CDR2 as SAAAGT. V dropped 6 bases and J dropped 4; count of bases not matched to a gene: 9. CDR3 loop: CASRKTGTGFTEAFF. The CDR3 region has the DNA TGTGCCAGCAGAAAGACCGGGACAGGGTTCACTGAAGCTTTCTTT.

The J gene is TRBJ1-2, the V gene TRBV7-1, with 8 bases identical to TRBD1. TRBV7-1 is sorted into the ORF group, with uncertain function. The V and J ends lost 3 bases and 8 bases, in that order; junction bases with no gene match: 5. This CDR3 comprises 13 residues. Here the CDR3 reads CASSSRQGRGYTF. As DNA, the CDR3 is TGTGCCAGCAGCTCGCGACAGGGGAGGGGCTACACCTTC.

This clone was found a few times. The J gene is TRBJ1-3, the V gene TRBV6-1; D ambiguous. V was pared by 0 bases and J by 3 bases, with 15 bases between. Germline V gene sequence: CDR1 MNHNS, CDR2 SASEGT. The CDR3 is made up of 17 amino acids. Here the CDR3 reads CASSEALWLGGGNTIYF. The CDR3 DNA sequence: TGTGCCAGCAGTGAAGCTTTGTGGTTAGGAGGTGGAAACACCATATATTTT.

This clone was observed a few times. This sequence joins TRBV11-3 and TRBJ2-7, with 8 nucleotides matching TRBD1. CDR1 and CDR2 from the germline V gene are SGHNT and YENEEA. This CDR3 comprises 15 residues. V was clipped by 4 bases and J by 3 bases; unmatched bases: 8. The CDR3 here is CASSSWGTGGYEQYF. The CDR3 DNA reads TGTGCCAGCAGCTCCTGGGGGACAGGAGGCTACGAGCAGTACTTC. The variable domain in full, with the rest retrieved from reference TRBV11-3 and TRBJ2-7, is EAGVVQSPRYKIIEKKQPVAFWCNPISGHNTLYWYLQNLGQGPELLIRYENEEAVDDSQLPKDRFSAERLKGVDSTLKIQPAELGDSAVYLCASSSWGTGGYEQYFGPGTRLTVT.

The rearrangement uses TRBV6-8 and TRBJ2-2; TRBD2 aligns across 12 bases. CDR1 is MNHGY, CDR2 SAAAGT, per germline. The CDR3 is 16 residues long. The trim removed 4 bases at V and 3 bases at J, leaving 3 bases unmatched. CDR3 protein: CASSWTSGAYTGELFF. In DNA form, the CDR3 reads TGTGCCAGCAGTTGGACTAGCGGGGCGTACACCGGGGAGCTGTTTTTT.

This sequence joins TRBV5-1 and TRBJ1-5; 8 bases align to TRBD1. Losses at the gene ends were 4 bases for V and 6 bases for J; bases not matched to a gene: 9. The CDR3 runs 15 residues. Germline V gene lookup returns CDR1 SGHRS and CDR2 YFSETQ. CDR3 sequence (DNA): TGCGCCAGCAGCCCAATGACAGGGGTAGGTCAGCCCCAGCATTTT. Encoded protein: CASSPMTGVGQPQHF.

V usage is TRBV6-8 and J usage is TRBJ2-1, with D maybe TRBD1 (5 bases). Germline loops: CDR1 MNHGY, CDR2 SAAAGT. This CDR3 has 16 residues. V shed 5 bases and J shed 10 bases, with 24 bases lying between them. CDR3 nucleotides: TGTGCCAGCAGTGATGTGGGCAGGGATTCGTTGGGAGAGCAGTTCTTC. As protein: CASSDVGRDSLGEQFF.

The chain recombines TRBV11-1 with TRBJ2-1; D is possibly TRBD1 (5 bases). CDR1 is SGHAT and CDR2 is FQDESV in the germline V gene (reference sequence). Deletions cut 3 bases from V and 11 bases from J, with 17 bases between. This CDR3 spans 14 amino acids. The CDR3 coding sequence is TGTGCCAGCAGCTTCGAACCCAAGGGGCGAAAGCAGTTCTTC. Translating it yields CASSFEPKGRKQFF. The full variable domain, rest sourced from reference TRBV11-1 and TRBJ2-1, is EAEVAQSPRYKITEKSQAVAFWCDPISGHATLYWYRQILGQGPELLVQFQDESVVDDSQLPKDRFSAERLKGVDSTLKIQPAELGDSAMYLCASSFEPKGRKQFFGPGTRLTVL.

With regard to this clone: Mismatch with germline at one junction end may stem from a read error. The CDR3 loop is CATSRESGYTGNIIYF. CDR3 nucleotides: TGTGCCACCAGCAGAGAGTCAGGGTATACGGGAAACATCATATATTTT. The genes are TRBV15 and TRBJ1-3; possible D gene TRBD1, 5 bases. Per the germline V gene, CDR1 is LNHNV and CDR2 is YYDKDF (reference sequence). The CDR3 totals 16 residues.

The chain joins TRBV19 to TRBJ1-1; D might be TRBD1 (5 bases). Germline V CDR1 and CDR2: LNHDA, SQIVND (reference sequence). Trimming pared 7 bases from V and 9 bases from J, leaving 12 bases between. The CDR3 has 11 residues. The CDR3 DNA is TGTGCCAGTAAAAACGGGGGGAAAGCTTTCTTT. Its protein is CASKNGGKAFF.

The chain joins TRBV30 to TRBJ2-3; the match to TRBD2 covers 10 bases. In germline, CDR1 is GTSNPN, CDR2 SVGIG (reference sequence). This CDR3 region has 13 residues. The ends lost 8 bases at V and 2 bases at J; junction bases unmatched: 4. The CDR3 DNA sequence: TGTGCCGGCACTAGCGGGGTCACAGATACGCAGTATTTT. It specifies CAGTSGVTDTQYF.

The genes are TRBV11-3 and TRBJ2-7, with D tentatively TRBD2 (6 bases). V was shortened by 5 bases and J by 2 bases, with 16 bases between the two germline ends. CDR3 length: 15 residues. Germline assignment: CDR1 SGHNT and CDR2 YENEEA. Here the CDR3 reads CASSKRRVLPYEQYF. The CDR3 DNA follows: TGTGCCAGCAGCAAGAGGAGGGTTCTACCCTACGAGCAGTACTTC. The whole variable domain, filled in from reference TRBV11-3 and TRBJ2-7, reads EAGVVQSPRYKIIEKKQPVAFWCNPISGHNTLYWYLQNLGQGPELLIRYENEEAVDDSQLPKDRFSAERLKGVDSTLKIQPAELGDSAVYLCASSKRRVLPYEQYFGPGTRLTVT.

The chain uses TRBV6-8 and TRBJ1-2; 10 nucleotides line up with TRBD1. CDR3 length: 14 residues. Looked up from germline, CDR1 is MNHGY and CDR2 is SAAAGT. V lost 8 bases, J lost 4 bases, and 7 bases stayed unmatched. CDR3 nucleotides: TGTGCCAGCGGGGGACAGGGGTACGTCTATGGCTACACCTTC. Its translation: CASGGQGYVYGYTF.

The V gene is TRBV6-8, the J gene TRBJ2-1, with 8 bases identical to TRBD2. V dropped 5 bases and J dropped 3; count of bases not matched to a gene: 6. The germline gives CDR1 MNHGY, CDR2 SAAAGT. The CDR3 is 15 residues long. CDR3 loop: CASSVGAGGYNEQFF. The CDR3 DNA reads TGTGCCAGCAGTGTCGGGGCGGGGGGCTACAATGAGCAGTTCTTC.

V and J are TRBV19 and TRBJ2-5; possible D gene TRBD2, 5 bases. With 3 bases removed from V and 8 bases from J, the gap between germline ends came to 16 bases. This CDR3 is 14 amino acids long. The V gene's germline CDR1 is LNHDA and CDR2 SQIVND (reference sequence). CDR3 bases: TGTGCCAGTAGTATTGATGCTAGCCGGGGTACCCAGTACTTC. It is translated as CASSIDASRGTQYF.